This T cell receptor (beta chain) was sequenced during a study of CXCR3-negative and CXCR3-positive naive CD8 T cells. 5' RACE that incorporated UMI labels was used to prepare the TRB cDNA libraries. TCRdb reprocessed the 5' RACE reads; each CDR3 protein has one entry and no DNA is given. The table counts about 120,000 distinct CDR3 sequences; around 0.5% lies in the top ten. Germline lookup yields CDR1 SGHDT and CDR2 YYEEEE. There are 14 residues in the CDR3. Naive CD8+ T lymphocytes were specified as CD45RO-CCR7+CD27+CD95-. The sequence was collected from a human donor in good health. Some clones in this sample may be carry-over from other donors' samples. The chain uses TRBV5-6 and TRBJ1-2; TCRdb's D call, TRBD1, is unchecked because there is no DNA. Sequencing input: naive CXCR3- CD8+ T cells from blood. Described subset: CD45RO-CCR7+CD27+CD95- naive CD8+ T cells lacking CXCR3 (TNR3-). CDR3 in amino acids: CASSLEQGSYGYTF.